The clone carrying this T cell receptor beta chain showed up just once. Its antigen is not known. One end of the junction is discordant with germline, which a read error may explain. These data are taken from a study of cytomegalovirus exposure and HLA in healthy donors. Study-wide findings and caveats: DRB1 showed the most TCR associations and HLA-C the fewest in a later analysis, as rates varied by HLA locus. Accurate predictions that matched the HLA-A and HLA-B alleles of most subjects were reportedly made from TCR beta sequences. Investigators reported 164 TCR beta chains as tied to cytomegalovirus.

The CDR3 length is 14 residues. Per the germline V gene, CDR1 is SSHAT and CDR2 is FNYEAQ (reference sequence). PCR employed 60 Vbeta and 13 Jbeta primers. Only in-frame clones appear in the TCRdb table, and some are missing; sequencing was by immunoSEQ multiplex PCR. The sample shows under 70,000 clones, about nine tenths of them seen only once. This clonotype was sampled from a woman in her 30s in good health and CMV-seronegative. The J gene is TRBJ2-3, the V gene TRBV7-7, with a tentative D call TRBD1 (6 bases). The sequenced sample was PBMCs. The CDR3 DNA follows: TGTGCTAGCAGCCCCCACAGGGCTGCAGATACGCAGTATTTT. Its translation: CASSPHRAADTQYF.